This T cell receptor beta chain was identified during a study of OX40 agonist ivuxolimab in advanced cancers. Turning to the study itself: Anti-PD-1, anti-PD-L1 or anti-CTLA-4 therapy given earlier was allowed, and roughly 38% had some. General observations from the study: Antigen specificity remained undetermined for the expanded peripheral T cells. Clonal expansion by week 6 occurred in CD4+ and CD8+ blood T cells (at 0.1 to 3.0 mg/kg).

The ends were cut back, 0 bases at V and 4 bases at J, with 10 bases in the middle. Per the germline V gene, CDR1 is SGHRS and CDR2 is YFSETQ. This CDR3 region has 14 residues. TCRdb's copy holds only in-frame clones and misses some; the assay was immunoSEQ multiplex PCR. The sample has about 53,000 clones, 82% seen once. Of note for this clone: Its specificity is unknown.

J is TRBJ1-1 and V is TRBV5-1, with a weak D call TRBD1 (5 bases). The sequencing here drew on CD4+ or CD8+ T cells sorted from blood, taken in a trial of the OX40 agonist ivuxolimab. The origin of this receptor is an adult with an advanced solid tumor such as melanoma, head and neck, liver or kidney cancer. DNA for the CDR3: TGCGCCAGCAGCTTGGCCGGGGGTGCCACTGAAGCTTTCTTT. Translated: CASSLAGGATEAFF.